Below are 7 T cell receptor beta chains sequenced from a single sample in a study of CD8+CD57+ T cells in acquired aplastic anemia. The study profiled TCR beta VDJ and CDR3 using genomic DNA as template. Each CDR3 protein is one row after TCRdb ran MiXCR on the reads. The sample has around 130,000 distinct CDR3 sequences; under 65% are singletons. Previously, flow cytometry had revealed CD8+CD57+ cell expansion in the patients chosen for sequencing. Sequenced input: sorted CD4+, CD8+, or CD8+CD57+ T cells (not recorded which) from PBMCs. Every receptor here comes from a human donor with aplastic anemia.

This rearrangement joins TRBV6-1 to TRBJ2-3; D tentatively reads TRBD1 or TRBD2 (5 bases each). The V gene's germline CDR1 is MNHNS and CDR2 SASEGT. This CDR3 comprises 15 residues. Trimming removed 4 bases from V and 8 bases from J, with 19 bases in between. The chain's CDR3 is CASSARGPHGGTQYF. The CDR3 DNA follows: TGTGCCAGCAGTGCTAGGGGACCACATGGGGGTACGCAGTATTTT.

This rearrangement joins TRBV20-1 to TRBJ2-7; 9 nucleotides align to TRBD1. The V segment lost 7 bases and the J segment 1 base; nucleotides outside the gene matches: 5. The germline CDR1 and CDR2 sequences are DFQATT and SNEGSKA (reference sequence). The CDR3 spans 13 residues. In nucleotides, the CDR3 is TGCAGTGGGGAACAGGGGGCTTCCTACGAGCAGTACTTC. This translates into CSGEQGASYEQYF.

The V gene is TRBV24-1, the J gene TRBJ2-1; TRBD2 matches at 13 bases. J lost 2 bases, V lost 5 bases, and 2 bases had no gene match. The length of the CDR3 is 16 residues. Germline-derived CDR1 and CDR2 are KGHDR and SFDVKD. Here the CDR3 DNA reads TGTGCCACCAGTGGACTAGCGGGAGGCCCCTACAATGAGCAGTTCTTC. Encoded protein: CATSGLAGGPYNEQFF.

This chain connects TRBV20-1 to TRBJ2-7, with 7 bases lining up with TRBD1. V shed 0 bases and J 2 bases; nucleotides not matched to a gene: 1. The CDR3 consists of 13 residues. Germline-derived CDR1 and CDR2 are DFQATT and SNEGSKA (reference sequence). The chain's CDR3 is CSAREGQTYEQYF. CDR3 sequence (DNA): TGCAGTGCTAGAGAGGGACAGACCTACGAGCAGTACTTC.

This clonotype was seen repeatedly, ten times or more. The chain has TRBV4-2 and TRBJ2-7, with D uncertain. CDR3 length: 15 amino acids. The germline V and J ends were trimmed by 3 bases and 0 bases, with 12 bases remaining between them. Germline values: CDR1 LGHNA, CDR2 YNFKEQ. The CDR3 sequence: CASSQSETPSYEQYF. CDR3 sequence (DNA): TGTGCCAGCAGCCAGTCAGAGACACCCTCCTACGAGCAGTACTTC.

The V gene is TRBV10-3, the J gene TRBJ2-7; D is uncertain. The CDR3 runs 14 residues. Germline V CDR1 and CDR2: ENHRY, SYGVKD. V lost 3 bases and J 1 base, leaving 10 bases between the germline ends. CDR3: CAISDTDISYEQYF. CDR3 DNA sequence: TGTGCCATCAGTGACACCGACATTTCCTACGAGCAGTACTTC.

The chain links TRBV27 to TRBJ2-3; D uncertain. Trimming stripped 1 base from V and 1 base from J, with 6 bases between. CDR3 size: 14 residues. The germline gives CDR1 MNHEY, CDR2 SMNVEV (reference sequence). CDR3 protein: CASSLLEGTDTQYF. DNA for the CDR3: TGTGCCAGCAGTTTATTGGAAGGCACAGATACGCAGTATTTT.